Listed below are T cell receptor beta chains from one sample, sequenced in a study of control samples from healthy donors and cancer patients. The assay was immunoSEQ multiplex PCR, and TCRdb's table has in-frame clones only and misses some. The sample carries more than 140,000 clones, approximately 94% recorded once. Sequenced sample: blood. Every receptor here comes from a man aged 35 to 55 in good health. Both conserved end residues are part of each CDR3. The D gene is left open where the match is weak. Clone size, where shown, is once, few, many, or a class for clones that have expanded.

clone_size	v_call	d_call	j_call	cdr3_nt	cdr3_aa
.	TRBV6-1	.	TRBJ1-3	TGTGCCAGCAGTGAAAGAGGCCAGCCTGGAAACACCATATATTTT	CASSERGQPGNTIYF
once	TRBV5-4	TRBD1	TRBJ2-7	TGTGCCAGCAGCCCCGGGACAGGCTTTCACGAGCAGTACTTC	CASSPGTGFHEQYF
.	TRBV29-1	TRBD1	TRBJ1-1	TGCAGCGTTCACAGGGGAATGAACACTGAAGCTTTCTTT	CSVHRGMNTEAFF
once	TRBV24-1	.	TRBJ2-2	TGTGCCACCAGTGATTTGGAGGTCGGGGAGCTGTTTTTT	CATSDLEVGELFF
.	TRBV28	.	TRBJ1-3	TGTGCCAGCAGCCCCCGGAGAAACACCATATATTTT	CASSPRRNTIYF
once	TRBV12-3/TRBV12-4	.	TRBJ2-7	TGTGCCAGCAGCCTCCCCCCCGGCGAGCAGTACTTC	CASSLPPGEQYF
.	TRBV5-4	.	TRBJ2-5	TGTGCCAGCAGCCCATTCCGGGGATTCCACGAGACCCAGTACTTC	CASSPFRGFHETQYF
.	TRBV7-9	.	TRBJ1-5	TGTGCCAGCAGCGATAGCCGTGGAAGGGATCAGCCCCAGCATTTT	CASSDSRGRDQPQHF
few	TRBV1	.	TRBJ2-1	TGCACCAGCAGCCAAAGGCGGGGGTACAATGAGCAGTTCTTC	CTSSQRRGYNEQFF
.	TRBV18	TRBD2	TRBJ2-3	TGTGCCAGCTCCCCAACCGCGGCGGGAGCAGCAGATACGCAGTATTTT	CASSPTAAGAADTQYF
.	TRBV24-1	.	TRBJ2-7	TGTGCCACCAGTGACCCTGACAACTACGAGCAGTACTTC	CATSDPDNYEQYF
.	TRBV11-2	TRBD1	TRBJ2-7	TGTGCCAGCAGCCCCCCAGCGGACAGGGGGCCATACGAGCAGTACTTC	CASSPPADRGPYEQYF
.	TRBV4-3	.	TRBJ2-2	TGCGCCAGCAGCCCGAGGACCCCCGGGGAGCTGTTTTTT	CASSPRTPGELFF
.	TRBV3-1/TRBV3-2	.	TRBJ2-2	TGTGCCAGCAGCCAATCGCAGGCTAACACCGGGGAGCTGTTTTTT	CASSQSQANTGELFF
.	TRBV12-3/TRBV12-4	.	TRBJ2-5	TGTGCCAGCAGTTTAGGGGCGGACCTACACTTC	CASSLGADLHF
.	TRBV30	.	TRBJ1-6	TGTGCCTGGAGACAACCCAATTCACCCCTCCACTTT	CAWRQPNSPLHF
.	TRBV18	TRBD2	TRBJ2-1	TGTGCCAGCTCACCACCTGGCGGGAGTGGGGGTGAGCAGTTCTTC	CASSPPGGSGGEQFF
.	TRBV9	.	TRBJ1-1	TGTGCCAGCAGCGTAGGACAGTTCATGAACACTGAAGCTTTCTTT	CASSVGQFMNTEAFF
.	TRBV2	TRBD2	TRBJ2-1	TGTGCCAGCAGGGTGACTAGCGGGGGCTACAATGAGCAGTTCTTC	CASRVTSGGYNEQFF
.	TRBV6-6	TRBD1	TRBJ1-5	TGTGCCAGCAGCACTACAGGGGCCTATAGCAATCAGCCCCAGCATTTT	CASSTTGAYSNQPQHF
.	TRBV28	.	TRBJ1-1	TGTGCCAGCAGTTTAGGGGGGGAACTGAACACTGAAGCTTTCTTT	CASSLGGELNTEAFF
.	TRBV27	.	TRBJ2-7	TGTGCCAGCAGTTTAGGTCAGGGCTCCTACGAGCAGTACTTC	CASSLGQGSYEQYF
.	TRBV12-5	.	TRBJ2-7	TGTGCTAGTGGTTTGGTAATACAAGGAAATTACGAGCAGTACTTC	CASGLVIQGNYEQYF
.	TRBV7-9	TRBD1	TRBJ1-2	TGTGCCAGCAGCTCAGAGGACAGGGTGAAGGGCTACACCTTC	CASSSEDRVKGYTF
few	TRBV3-1/TRBV3-2	.	TRBJ2-1	TGTGCCAGCAGCCAAGATAATGGGGACGGTGAGCAGTTCTTC	CASSQDNGDGEQFF
.	TRBV6-1	.	TRBJ1-4	TGTGCCAGCAGTGAACGAAGGGGAGCAGGGACTAATGAAAAACTGTTTTTT	CASSERRGAGTNEKLFF
.	TRBV5-1	TRBD1	TRBJ2-5	TGCGCCAGCAGCTTAGCCGGGACAGGGGCTCGAGGACAAGAGACCCAGTACTTC	CASSLAGTGARGQETQYF
.	TRBV6-5	.	TRBJ2-7	TGTGCCAGCAGTTACTCGATGGAGTTCGGTTCCGAGCAGTACTTC	CASSYSMEFGSEQYF
.	TRBV6-1	TRBD2	TRBJ2-7	TGTGCCAGCAGTGACGGCGGGAGTAGATACGAGCAGTACTTC	CASSDGGSRYEQYF
.	TRBV5-1	TRBD1	TRBJ2-2	TGCGCCAGCAGCTTTTTAGGACAGGGAGGAGGAACCGGGGAGCTGTTTTTT	CASSFLGQGGGTGELFF
.	TRBV9	TRBD2	TRBJ2-2	TGTGCCAGCAGCTCACCCACTAGCGGGAGGTACACCGGGGAGCTGTTTTTT	CASSSPTSGRYTGELFF
.	TRBV5-1	.	TRBJ1-5	TGCGCCAGCAGCTTGGGGGTCGCGGGCGATCAGCCCCAGCATTTT	CASSLGVAGDQPQHF
.	TRBV29-1	.	TRBJ2-5	TGCAGCGTTGTTCATTCGACCGGGACCCAGTACTTC	CSVVHSTGTQYF
.	TRBV6-5	.	TRBJ2-7	TGTGCCAGCCGAACTACCTACGAGCAGTACTTC	CASRTTYEQYF
.	TRBV11-2	.	TRBJ1-5	TGTGCCAGCAGCTTAGGAAGGGGCAGAAATCAGCCCCAGCATTTT	CASSLGRGRNQPQHF
.	TRBV23-1	TRBD1	TRBJ1-2	TGCGCCAGCAGTCAATCCCGGACAGGGACCTATGGCTACACCTTC	CASSQSRTGTYGYTF
.	TRBV19	.	TRBJ1-1	TGTGCCAGTAGTACCCCTATGACAGAGTACACTGAAGCTTTCTTT	CASSTPMTEYTEAFF
.	TRBV4-3	.	TRBJ1-5	TGCGCCAGCAGCCAAGCAGGGACAAATAGCAATCAGCCCCAGCATTTT	CASSQAGTNSNQPQHF
.	TRBV27	.	TRBJ2-4	TGTGCCAGCAGCACCAACCAGGGTTCAGCCAAAAACATTCAGTACTTC	CASSTNQGSAKNIQYF
.	TRBV3-1/TRBV3-2	TRBD1	TRBJ2-7	TGTGCCAGCAGCCCCGGACAGGGTCCCTACGAGCAGTACTTC	CASSPGQGPYEQYF
.	TRBV19	.	TRBJ1-2	TGTGCCAGTAGTATAAGTACGCGCTATGGCTACACCTTC	CASSISTRYGYTF
few	TRBV7-9	.	TRBJ1-2	TGTGCCAGCAGCTCCCCCAGTGGACGGAACTATGGCTACACCTTC	CASSSPSGRNYGYTF
.	TRBV5-6	.	TRBJ2-5	TGTGCCAGCAGCTTGGGAGGGGCCGCGGAGACCCAGTACTTC	CASSLGGAAETQYF
.	TRBV5-6	TRBD2	TRBJ2-1	TGTGCCAGCAGCTTTCTAACCGTTAGCGGGATAGATGAGCAGTTCTTC	CASSFLTVSGIDEQFF
.	TRBV5-1	TRBD2	TRBJ2-1	TGCGCCAGCAGCGCCGGACTAGCGGGTTGGAAAGGCTACAATGAGCAGTTCTTC	CASSAGLAGWKGYNEQFF
once	TRBV10-3	TRBD1	TRBJ1-1	TGTGCCATCCCCGGACAGGGGTCTGAAGCTTTCTTT	CAIPGQGSEAFF
.	TRBV19	.	TRBJ1-5	TGTGCCAGTAGTACCCTTCGGGGCCGGGACGGACTTTGGCCCCAGCATTTT	CASSTLRGRDGLWPQHF
.	TRBV6-4	.	TRBJ1-1	TGTGCCAGCAGAGAGGGGTACAGGGCGAACACTGAAGCTTTCTTT	CASREGYRANTEAFF
.	TRBV10-3	.	TRBJ1-4	TGTGCCACCAATCATGCAACTAATGAAAAACTGTTTTTT	CATNHATNEKLFF
.	TRBV21-1	.	TRBJ1-5	TGTGCCAGCAGCAAAGGAGGGCAGGGTTATAAGGACGTGAGGCGGAGCCAGCCCCAGCATTTT	CASSKGGQGYKDVRRSQPQHF
.	TRBV6-5	.	TRBJ1-2	TGTGCCAGCAGTTACTCGGCGGCAGATCCTTATGGCTACACCTTC	CASSYSAADPYGYTF
.	TRBV19	.	TRBJ1-3	TGTGCCAGTAGACCCGTGTCTGGAAACACCATATATTTT	CASRPVSGNTIYF
.	TRBV20-1	.	TRBJ2-6	TGCAGTGCTAGTCCGACCTCTCATCGGCCCAACTCTGGGGCCAACGTCCTGACTTTC	CSASPTSHRPNSGANVLTF
.	TRBV9	.	TRBJ2-5	TGTGCCAGCAGCGTAGCTCACCGATTCCAAGAGACCCAGTACTTC	CASSVAHRFQETQYF
.	TRBV14	.	TRBJ1-6	TGTGCCAGCAGCCAAGATCTTGATTCACCCCTCCACTTT	CASSQDLDSPLHF